Listed below are T cell receptor beta chains from one sample, sequenced in a study of blood T cell repertoires in COVID-19. This table comes from immunoSEQ multiplex PCR, and its TCRdb copy is limited to in-frame clones, with some not included. This table holds some 330,000 clones, over 85% found once. Sequenced input: peripheral blood. The receptors derive from a woman under 40 with COVID-19, enrolled during active disease. CDR3s include the opening cysteine and the closing phenylalanine or tryptophan. Each record gives: clone size, J gene, D gene, V gene, CDR3 protein, CDR3 DNA. The D gene is left open where the match is weak. Rows may omit the clone size; those that give it use once, few, many or a size class.

clone_size: .
j_call: TRBJ1-1
d_call: .
v_call: TRBV4-1
cdr3_aa: CASSHRGDKNTEAFF
cdr3_nt: TGCGCCAGCAGCCACCGAGGGGACAAGAACACTGAAGCTTTCTTT

clone_size: .
j_call: TRBJ1-2
d_call: TRBD1
v_call: TRBV7-3
cdr3_aa: CASSPGRAGGGYTF
cdr3_nt: TGTGCCAGCAGCCCAGGGCGGGCAGGGGGAGGCTACACCTTC

clone_size: .
j_call: TRBJ2-4
d_call: .
v_call: TRBV7-9
cdr3_aa: CASSPTESLAKNIQYF
cdr3_nt: TGTGCCAGCAGCCCCACCGAGAGTTTAGCCAAAAACATTCAGTACTTC

clone_size: few
j_call: TRBJ2-2
d_call: TRBD2
v_call: TRBV5-4
cdr3_aa: CASSFMTSGATGELFF
cdr3_nt: TGTGCCAGCAGCTTCATGACTAGCGGGGCGACCGGGGAGCTGTTTTTT

clone_size: .
j_call: TRBJ1-1
d_call: .
v_call: TRBV12-3/TRBV12-4
cdr3_aa: CASSPGVEAFF
cdr3_nt: TGTGCCAGCAGCCCAGGGGTGGAAGCTTTCTTT

clone_size: .
j_call: TRBJ1-2
d_call: TRBD1
v_call: TRBV27
cdr3_aa: CASRGRDRGNYGYTF
cdr3_nt: TGTGCCAGCAGGGGGCGGGACAGGGGAAACTATGGCTACACCTTC

clone_size: .
j_call: TRBJ2-1
d_call: .
v_call: TRBV5-1
cdr3_aa: CASSWGFGGTQGFF
cdr3_nt: TGCGCCAGCAGCTGGGGATTTGGCGGGACCCAGGGGTTCTTC

clone_size: .
j_call: TRBJ2-5
d_call: .
v_call: TRBV6-1
cdr3_aa: CASSEALSGQETQYF
cdr3_nt: TGTGCCAGCAGTGAAGCCCTAAGCGGCCAAGAGACCCAGTACTTC

clone_size: once
j_call: TRBJ1-1
d_call: .
v_call: TRBV6-5
cdr3_aa: CASSYAPPGTEAFF
cdr3_nt: TGTGCCAGCAGTTACGCCCCCCCGGGAACTGAAGCTTTCTTT

clone_size: once
j_call: TRBJ2-3
d_call: TRBD2
v_call: TRBV7-2
cdr3_aa: CASTTGTSGGNTQYF
cdr3_nt: TGTGCCAGCACCACAGGGACTAGCGGGGGTAATACGCAGTATTTT

clone_size: few
j_call: TRBJ1-2
d_call: .
v_call: TRBV11-2
cdr3_aa: CASSLGGEAYGYTF
cdr3_nt: TGTGCCAGCAGCCTTGGAGGGGAGGCCTATGGCTACACCTTC